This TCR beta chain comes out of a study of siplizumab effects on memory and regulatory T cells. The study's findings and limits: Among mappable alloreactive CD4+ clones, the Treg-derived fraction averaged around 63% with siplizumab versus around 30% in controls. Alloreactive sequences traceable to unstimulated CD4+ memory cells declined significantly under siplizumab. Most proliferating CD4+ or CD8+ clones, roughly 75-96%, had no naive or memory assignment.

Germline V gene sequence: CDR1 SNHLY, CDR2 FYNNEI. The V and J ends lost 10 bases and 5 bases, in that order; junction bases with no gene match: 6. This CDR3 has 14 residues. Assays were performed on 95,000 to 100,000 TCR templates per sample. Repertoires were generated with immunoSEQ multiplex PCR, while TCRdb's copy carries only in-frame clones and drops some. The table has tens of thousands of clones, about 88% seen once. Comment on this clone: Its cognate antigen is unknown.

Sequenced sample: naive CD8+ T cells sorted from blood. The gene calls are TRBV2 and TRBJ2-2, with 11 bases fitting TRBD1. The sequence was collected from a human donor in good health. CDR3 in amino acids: CATRDRGYTGELFF. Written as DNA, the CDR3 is TGTGCCACCCGGGACAGGGGGTATACCGGGGAGCTGTTTTTT.